The next 10 T cell receptor beta chains were all read from a single sample in a study of a mutant IDH1 vaccine in newly diagnosed glioma. The data were produced by immunoSEQ multiplex PCR, yet TCRdb's version contains in-frame clones alone and is incomplete. This sample yields some 120,000 clones, of which 80% are seen a single time; 4.5% to 6% belongs to the top ten. The time point here: week 11, during vaccination. In the vaccine, a single dose held 300 ug of the mutant IDH1 20-mer peptide, along with topical imiquimod. Which antigens these TCRs recognize remains unknown. The specimen comprised PBMCs, sampled from a glioma patient whose treatment included an IDH1 peptide vaccine. The receptors originated from a man between 40 and 49 years old with glioma.

The chain carries TRBV10-1 and TRBJ1-2, with TRBD1 matching 7 bases. Germline loops: CDR1 WNHNN, CDR2 SYGVQD (reference sequence). V trimming: 6 bases; J trimming: 4 bases; junction bases outside the gene matches: 2. This CDR3 has 12 residues. CDR3 loop: CASRGGGYGYTF. CDR3 sequence (DNA): TGCGCCAGCAGAGGGGGCGGCTATGGCTACACCTTC.

The V and J genes are TRBV2 and TRBJ2-7; 9 bases match TRBD1. Looked up from germline, CDR1 is SNHLY and CDR2 is FYNNEI. V gave up 8 bases and J gave up 2 bases; unmatched junction bases: 4. The CDR3 extends over 13 amino acids. The CDR3 loop is CASGQGLTYEQYF. The CDR3 nucleotides read TGTGCCAGCGGACAGGGGCTAACCTACGAGCAGTACTTC.

The chain combines TRBV19 with TRBJ2-7; 14 bases fit TRBD2. This CDR3 is 14 amino acids long. The V gene's germline CDR1 is LNHDA and CDR2 SQIVND (reference sequence). Trimming removed 6 bases from V and 7 bases from J; junction bases left unmatched: 5. In nucleotides, the CDR3 is TGTGCCAGTAGAGCTGGACTAGCGGGAGGAGAGCAGTACTTC. Translating gives CASRAGLAGGEQYF.

The rearrangement joins TRBV28 to TRBJ1-3, with TRBD1 matching 9 bases. The V and J ends lost 11 bases and 1 base, in that order; junction bases with no gene match: 6. CDR1 is MDHEN, CDR2 SYDVKM, per germline. The CDR3 extends over 14 amino acids. The CDR3: CAGTGTGSGNTIYF. The CDR3 DNA is TGTGCCGGGACCGGGACAGGGTCTGGAAACACCATATATTTT.

The chain couples TRBV9 to TRBJ2-1; D is possibly TRBD1 (5 bases). The CDR3 has 15 amino acids. V was shortened by 1 base and J by 5 bases, with 13 bases between the two germline ends. The germline CDR1 and CDR2 sequences are SGDLS and YYNGEE. The CDR3 nucleotides read TGTGCCAGCAGCGTAACTTGGACACACAACAATGAGCAGTTCTTC. Encoded protein: CASSVTWTHNNEQFF.

The CDR3 region is CATEIGQNTEAFF. The CDR3 coding sequence is TGTGCCACCGAGATCGGGCAAAACACTGAAGCTTTCTTT. The rearrangement uses TRBV10-3 and TRBJ1-1; D gene ambiguous. The germline V and J ends were trimmed by 10 bases and 2 bases, with 14 bases remaining between them. The germline V gene encodes CDR1 ENHRY and CDR2 SYGVKD. This CDR3 has 13 residues.

This chain uses TRBV7-8 with TRBJ2-1, with 10 bases matching TRBD2. Germline lookup yields CDR1 SGHVS and CDR2 FQNEAQ. This CDR3 comprises 15 residues. V lost 4 bases to trimming and J lost 6 bases; unmatched junction nucleotides: 6. The CDR3 loop reads CASSYERGGINEQFF. In nucleotides, the CDR3 is TGTGCCAGCAGCTATGAGCGGGGGGGCATCAATGAGCAGTTCTTC.

This sequence joins TRBV5-4 and TRBJ2-1; TRBD2 matches 13 bases. CDR1 and CDR2 from the germline V gene are SGHNT and YYREEE (reference sequence). The CDR3 covers 16 residues. V lost 4 bases and J lost 5; bases outside the gene matches: 6. The CDR3 loop reads CASSNPGTSGNNEQFF. The CDR3, as DNA: TGTGCCAGCAGCAACCCCGGGACTAGCGGGAACAATGAGCAGTTCTTC. The full variable domain, completed using reference TRBV5-4 and TRBJ2-1, is ETGVTQSPTHLIKTRGQQVTLRCSSQSGHNTVSWYQQALGQGPQFIFQYYREEENGRGNFPPRFSGLQFPNYSSELNVNALELDDSALYLCASSNPGTSGNNEQFFGPGTRLTVL.

A note on this clone: Other DNA sequences within the sample encode an identical CDR3. The rearrangement links TRBV15 to TRBJ2-4; the D gene is possibly TRBD1 (6 bases). The V gene lost 1 base and the J gene lost 2 bases, with 9 bases spanning the gap. The V gene's germline CDR1 is LNHNV and CDR2 YYDKDF (reference sequence). The length of the CDR3 is 15 residues. For the CDR3, the DNA is TGTGCCACCAGCAGAGTTGGGGGCTCCAAAAACATTCAGTACTTC. This translates into CATSRVGGSKNIQYF.

The CDR3 here is CAIRQSGGADTQYF. The CDR3 DNA reads TGTGCCATCAGGCAAAGCGGGGGTGCAGATACGCAGTATTTT. The rearrangement links TRBV10-3 to TRBJ2-3; 8 bases align to TRBD2. Unmatched junction bases numbered 6, after V lost 6 bases and J lost 4 bases. The CDR3 is 14 residues long. Germline-derived CDR1 and CDR2 are ENHRY and SYGVKD.